The rows below give T cell receptor beta chains drawn from one sample of a study of T cells after yellow fever vaccination. TCRdb independently ran MiXCR on the 5' RACE reads; one entry per CDR3 protein. This table has under 250,000 distinct CDR3 sequences, about 7% appearing once. The sequencing here drew on CD4+ T cells sorted from PBMCs, taken 15 days after the yellow fever booster vaccination. Receptor source: a man aged 30 to 45 who received the YFV17D yellow fever vaccine. The CDR3 runs from the conserved cysteine through the conserved F or W. D genes are given only for firm matches. The size entry is marked missing in some rows and otherwise reads once, few, many or a size class.

CDR3nt: TGCAGTGCTAGAGAACCCGGGATGGACGAGCAGTACTTC
CDR3aa: CSAREPGMDEQYF
j_gene: TRBJ2-7
abundance: many
v_gene: TRBV20-1
d_gene: -

CDR3nt: TGTGCCAGCAGCCGTAGCGGGAGGGCGGAGTTCTTC
CDR3aa: CASSRSGRAEFF
j_gene: TRBJ2-1
abundance: many
v_gene: TRBV7-2
d_gene: TRBD2

CDR3nt: TGTGCCAGCAGCCAACCCCCCCCTCACGGGGGGCTGTTTTTT
CDR3aa: CASSQPPPHGGLFF
j_gene: TRBJ2-2
abundance: many
v_gene: TRBV11-2
d_gene: -

CDR3nt: TGCAGCGCTTGGACTGGAGGGTATGAGCAGTTCTTC
CDR3aa: CSAWTGGYEQFF
j_gene: TRBJ2-1
abundance: -
v_gene: TRBV29-1
d_gene: -

CDR3nt: TGTGCCAGCAGCTTTCAAGGGACAGGAAATTCACCCCTCCACTTT
CDR3aa: CASSFQGTGNSPLHF
j_gene: TRBJ1-6
abundance: -
v_gene: TRBV7-9
d_gene: TRBD1

CDR3nt: TGTGCCAGCAGCTTAATTCCTCACACTAGCGCCAAGAACACCGGGGAGCTGTTTTTT
CDR3aa: CASSLIPHTSAKNTGELFF
j_gene: TRBJ2-2
abundance: few
v_gene: TRBV7-3
d_gene: TRBD2

CDR3nt: TGCAGTGCGCACGCCGGGACAGCTTCCTACGAGCAGTACTTC
CDR3aa: CSAHAGTASYEQYF
j_gene: TRBJ2-7
abundance: -
v_gene: TRBV20-1
d_gene: TRBD1

CDR3nt: TGTGCCAGCAGGGCTCAGTGGAGGTCGAACACTGAAGCTTTCTTT
CDR3aa: CASRAQWRSNTEAFF
j_gene: TRBJ1-1
abundance: -
v_gene: TRBV28
d_gene: -

CDR3nt: TGTGCCAGTAGTATAGCAGGGACCTACGAGCAGTACTTC
CDR3aa: CASSIAGTYEQYF
j_gene: TRBJ2-7
abundance: -
v_gene: TRBV19
d_gene: -

CDR3nt: TGCAGTGCTAACGCCGGGGAAGGAGGCTACACCTTC
CDR3aa: CSANAGEGGYTF
j_gene: TRBJ1-2
abundance: -
v_gene: TRBV20-1
d_gene: -

CDR3nt: TGTGCCAGTAGTCGTATGACCCCCTCCTACGAGCAGTACTTC
CDR3aa: CASSRMTPSYEQYF
j_gene: TRBJ2-7
abundance: many
v_gene: TRBV19
d_gene: -

CDR3nt: TGTGCCAGCTCATTTGGGACGCCGGATCAGCCCCAGCATTTT
CDR3aa: CASSFGTPDQPQHF
j_gene: TRBJ1-5
abundance: few
v_gene: TRBV18
d_gene: -

CDR3nt: TGTGCCAGCAGTTTATATGGGAGAGGGGCACCCTACGAGCAGTACTTC
CDR3aa: CASSLYGRGAPYEQYF
j_gene: TRBJ2-7
abundance: -
v_gene: TRBV27
d_gene: -

CDR3nt: TGCAGTGCTAGGGAGGCCTCGAACACCGGGGAGCTGTTTTTT
CDR3aa: CSAREASNTGELFF
j_gene: TRBJ2-2
abundance: many
v_gene: TRBV20-1
d_gene: -

CDR3nt: TGTGCCAGCAGCCAAGATAGCAGCCGCGGGAGTAGGTACGAGCAGTACTTC
CDR3aa: CASSQDSSRGSRYEQYF
j_gene: TRBJ2-7
abundance: -
v_gene: TRBV4-2
d_gene: TRBD2

CDR3nt: TGTGCCAGCAGTCCCCGGGGACAGCTGAACACTGAAGCTTTCTTT
CDR3aa: CASSPRGQLNTEAFF
j_gene: TRBJ1-1
abundance: many
v_gene: TRBV12-3/TRBV12-4
d_gene: TRBD1

CDR3nt: TGTGCCAGCAGCCCGCTTGGGCTAGCGGGAAACCCCTACAATGAGCAGTTCTTC
CDR3aa: CASSPLGLAGNPYNEQFF
j_gene: TRBJ2-1
abundance: many
v_gene: TRBV14
d_gene: TRBD2

CDR3nt: TGTGCCAGCAGTAGGGACCGCACCTACGAGCAGTACTTC
CDR3aa: CASSRDRTYEQYF
j_gene: TRBJ2-7
abundance: -
v_gene: TRBV27
d_gene: -

CDR3nt: TGTGCCAGCAGTTTGCGACTAGCGAGAACCACCGGGGAGCTGTTTTTT
CDR3aa: CASSLRLARTTGELFF
j_gene: TRBJ2-2
abundance: few
v_gene: TRBV28
d_gene: TRBD2

CDR3nt: TGCGCCAGCAGCTTGGCGCCGGACTACCAGTACAATGAGCAGTTCTTC
CDR3aa: CASSLAPDYQYNEQFF
j_gene: TRBJ2-1
abundance: -
v_gene: TRBV5-1
d_gene: -

CDR3nt: TGTGCTAGCAGCCCCACAAGGAGCAATCAGCCCCAGCATTTT
CDR3aa: CASSPTRSNQPQHF
j_gene: TRBJ1-5
abundance: few
v_gene: TRBV7-7
d_gene: -

CDR3nt: TGTGCCAGTAGTATAGGGGGCGTGGGACAGCCCCAGCATTTT
CDR3aa: CASSIGGVGQPQHF
j_gene: TRBJ1-5
abundance: few
v_gene: TRBV19
d_gene: -

CDR3nt: TGTGCCAGCAGTTCGCACTCCTACAATGAGCAGTTCTTC
CDR3aa: CASSSHSYNEQFF
j_gene: TRBJ2-1
abundance: -
v_gene: TRBV6-2/TRBV6-3
d_gene: -

CDR3nt: TGTGCCAGCAGCTTGGACCGGGACAGCTCCTACAATGAGCAGTTCTTC
CDR3aa: CASSLDRDSSYNEQFF
j_gene: TRBJ2-1
abundance: many
v_gene: TRBV5-6
d_gene: TRBD1

CDR3nt: TGTGCCAGCAGCGGTCTAGCGGGAGCTTACGAGCAGTACTTC
CDR3aa: CASSGLAGAYEQYF
j_gene: TRBJ2-7
abundance: few
v_gene: TRBV7-2
d_gene: TRBD2

CDR3nt: TGTGCCAGCAGCACACTCCGAGCGGGGAGCTCCTACAATGAGCAGTTCTTC
CDR3aa: CASSTLRAGSSYNEQFF
j_gene: TRBJ2-1
abundance: many
v_gene: TRBV7-2
d_gene: TRBD2

CDR3nt: TGTGCCAGCAGCCGGGAACTAGACCTAGCCAAAAACATTCAGTACTTC
CDR3aa: CASSRELDLAKNIQYF
j_gene: TRBJ2-4
abundance: -
v_gene: TRBV5-4
d_gene: -

CDR3nt: TGTGCCAGCAGCTTTGGCTTAACCTACGAGCAGTACTTC
CDR3aa: CASSFGLTYEQYF
j_gene: TRBJ2-7
abundance: many
v_gene: TRBV7-2
d_gene: -

CDR3nt: TGTGCCAATCACAGGGGGCGCTTCTATGGCTACACCTTC
CDR3aa: CANHRGRFYGYTF
j_gene: TRBJ1-2
abundance: -
v_gene: TRBV3-1
d_gene: TRBD1

CDR3nt: TGTGCCAGCAGTTTAGAGGCAGGGATTTCCGAGCAGTACTTC
CDR3aa: CASSLEAGISEQYF
j_gene: TRBJ2-7
abundance: many
v_gene: TRBV12-3/TRBV12-4
d_gene: -

CDR3nt: TGTGCCAGCACCTACGACAGGGTGCTGTCTGTCCTGACTTTC
CDR3aa: CASTYDRVLSVLTF
j_gene: TRBJ2-6
abundance: few
v_gene: TRBV7-2
d_gene: TRBD1

CDR3nt: TGTGCCAGCAGCTTTCGGGGCTCCGGACTAGCGGGAGTTAATGAGCAGTTCTTC
CDR3aa: CASSFRGSGLAGVNEQFF
j_gene: TRBJ2-1
abundance: many
v_gene: TRBV5-6
d_gene: TRBD2

CDR3nt: TGTGCCAGCAGCGGACAGGGTTTTATCGACGAGCAGTACTTC
CDR3aa: CASSGQGFIDEQYF
j_gene: TRBJ2-7
abundance: -
v_gene: TRBV7-2
d_gene: TRBD1

CDR3nt: TGTGCCAGCAGCTTGGGGCGGGAGTACGAGCAGTACTTC
CDR3aa: CASSLGREYEQYF
j_gene: TRBJ2-7
abundance: many
v_gene: TRBV5-6
d_gene: TRBD2

CDR3nt: TGTGCCAGCACCCCCACACCAAACTACAGGGTCGTAGTAAATGAGCAGTTCTTC
CDR3aa: CASTPTPNYRVVVNEQFF
j_gene: TRBJ2-1
abundance: few
v_gene: TRBV12-3/TRBV12-4
d_gene: -

CDR3nt: TGTGCTAGTGACCTTTCGGGGGGCGTCCACTCCGCTTTCTTT
CDR3aa: CASDLSGGVHSAFF
j_gene: TRBJ1-1
abundance: few
v_gene: TRBV12-5
d_gene: -

CDR3nt: TGCAGCGTTGAACAGCACTCTGGAAACACCATATATTTT
CDR3aa: CSVEQHSGNTIYF
j_gene: TRBJ1-3
abundance: many
v_gene: TRBV29-1
d_gene: -

CDR3nt: TGTGCCAGCAGTTACCAAGAATCCTACGAGCAGTACTTC
CDR3aa: CASSYQESYEQYF
j_gene: TRBJ2-7
abundance: few
v_gene: TRBV6-2/TRBV6-3
d_gene: -

CDR3nt: TGTGCCAGCAGTCCTCAATTACTCTACGAGCAGTACTTC
CDR3aa: CASSPQLLYEQYF
j_gene: TRBJ2-7
abundance: few
v_gene: TRBV12-3/TRBV12-4
d_gene: -

CDR3nt: TGCAGCGCCCGCCCCGGGGCAGGGACTGACACCGGGGAGCTGTTTTTT
CDR3aa: CSARPGAGTDTGELFF
j_gene: TRBJ2-2
abundance: many
v_gene: TRBV29-1
d_gene: -